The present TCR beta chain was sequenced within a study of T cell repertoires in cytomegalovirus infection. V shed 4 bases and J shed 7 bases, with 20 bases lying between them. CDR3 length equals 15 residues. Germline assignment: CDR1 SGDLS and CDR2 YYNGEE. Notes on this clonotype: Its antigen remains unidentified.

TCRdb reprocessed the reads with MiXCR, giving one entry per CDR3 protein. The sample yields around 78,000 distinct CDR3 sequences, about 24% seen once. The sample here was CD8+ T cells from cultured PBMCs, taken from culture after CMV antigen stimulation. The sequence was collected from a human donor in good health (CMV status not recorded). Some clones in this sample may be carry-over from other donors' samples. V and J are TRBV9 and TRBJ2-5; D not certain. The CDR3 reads CASSSPQGAASTQYF. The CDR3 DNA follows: TGTGCCAGCAGCTCCCCCCAAGGCGCGGCCTCGACCCAGTACTTC.